This T cell receptor (beta chain) was found in a study of CD8+ T cells in alopecia areata. General observations from the study: Affected scalp, especially in alopecia totalis/universalis, had a higher clonality than normal scalp did. Clonality in the scalp and expanded CD8+ clones ranked among the top 100 were significantly decreased by tofacitinib.

A remark on this clone: What it recognizes is unknown.

RNA was extracted and reverse transcribed into cDNA as the sequencing template. The method was immunoSEQ multiplex PCR; TCRdb's version includes in-frame clones alone and lacks a portion of them. Altogether about 180,000 clones are present, 40% to 65% being singletons, with the ten largest covering about a tenth. Between the trimmed V and J ends, which lost 3 bases and 4 bases, there was a span of 11 bases. The CDR3 consists of 14 residues. Germline assignment: CDR1 SGDLS and CDR2 YYNGEE. Treatment of the sample: oral pan-JAK inhibitor, 5-10 mg twice daily. This specimen consisted of CD8+ T cells sorted from blood, obtained around week 54, from a patient treated with tofacitinib. This receptor was identified in a human donor with alopecia areata. The chain combines TRBV9 with TRBJ1-5; D possibly corresponds to TRBD1 (5 bases). CDR3 DNA sequence: TGTGCCAGCAGCGCCAGGGAGGGGAATCAGCCCCAGCATTTT. It codes for CASSAREGNQPQHF.